The T cell receptor beta chain described here comes from a study of monozygotic twins with inflammatory bowel disease. The RNA usage for each TCR library was approximately 4,000 ng of total RNA. TCRdb reprocessed the 5' RACE reads and keeps a single row for each CDR3 protein, giving no DNA. The table for this sample gives some 440,000 distinct CDR3 sequences. Sequenced: blood. The TCR originated in a human donor with ulcerative colitis or Crohn's disease, or a healthy co-twin of an affected twin (not recorded which).

This chain's CDR3 is CASRVQVSYNEQFF. The rearrangement joins TRBV6-2 or TRBV6-3 to TRBJ2-1. Per the germline V gene, CDR1 is MNHEY and CDR2 is SVGEGT. This CDR3 contains 14 residues.